This T cell receptor (beta chain) was obtained from a study of blood T cell repertoires in COVID-19. Study summary: The origin of the acute and convalescent COVID-19 samples was the United States, Italy and Spain.

Under the authors' procedure: Reference gene primer amplification gave nucleated cell count estimates. Generated by immunoSEQ multiplex PCR, the TCRdb table keeps only in-frame clones and is missing some. For V, J and clone size, that table is used; D and trimming come from the DNA. Of more than 110,000 clones listed, approximately 80% are singletons. The CDR3 runs to 14 residues. Germline CDR1 reads SGHTA; CDR2 reads FQGTGA. After removal of 5 bases from V and 4 bases from J, the junction contained 6 bases not matched to a gene. The receptor comes from a human donor in a cohort sampled during active COVID-19. This chain links TRBV7-3 with TRBJ2-3; 7 nucleotides match TRBD2. Sequencing used peripheral blood. The CDR3 loop reads CASSPRTRPDTQYF. CDR3 nucleotide sequence: TGTGCCAGCAGCCCTCGGACTAGGCCAGATACGCAGTATTTT.